This TCR beta chain emerged from a study of sequential checkpoint blockade in melanoma. For the study at large: Arm A got nivolumab then ipilimumab; arm B the reverse, 1:1.

Assay: immunoSEQ multiplex PCR; the TCRdb copy retains only in-frame clones and omits some. This table holds some 21,000 clones, roughly 80% found once. Treatment given: randomized to nivolumab then ipilimumab (arm A) or the reverse (arm B). DNA-damaging chemotherapy had not been given to any patient beforehand. PBMC sorting kept live CD3+CD8+ cells without CD19 or CD56. J was trimmed by 4 bases and V by 0 bases; bases with no gene match: 7. The CDR3 has 17 residues. Germline V gene sequence: CDR1 SGHRS, CDR2 YFSETQ. The rearrangement uses TRBV5-1 and TRBJ1-1; TRBD1 matches at 12 bases. Sample: CD8+ T cells sorted from blood (inferred from file names), taken from a patient given nivolumab and ipilimumab in sequence. The origin of this receptor is a human donor with melanoma. DNA for the CDR3: TGCGCCAGCAGCTTGGATCGGGACAGGGGGCAAGTCACTGAAGCTTTCTTT. Amino acids: CASSLDRDRGQVTEAFF.